A single sample is the source of the 23 T cell receptor beta chains below, sequenced in a study of identical twins. One entry per CDR3 protein results from TCRdb running MiXCR on the 5' RACE reads. The repertoire holds some 730,000 distinct CDR3 sequences, 15% to 20% seen once, with around 14% in the top ten. These data also featured in a second study, about T cells expressing NK-cell markers.

Sequencing was carried out using PBMCs. The receptors were gathered from a woman between 18 and 29 years old in good health.

In this sample, this clonotype turned up a few times. The genes are TRBV12-3 or TRBV12-4 and TRBJ2-5; TRBD2 is a possible D gene (5 bases). The V end lost 8 bases, the J end lost 10 bases, and 11 bases lay between the germline ends. This CDR3 is 10 amino acids long. The CDR3 nucleotides are TGTGCCAGCGCGGGTGGGAACCAGTACTTC. This sequence encodes CASAGGNQYF.

For the CDR3, the DNA is TGCGCCAGCAGCTTGGCCGGGGCCCAAGAGGGGCAGCAGTTCTTC. Translation gives CASSLAGAQEGQQFF. J is TRBJ2-1 and V is TRBV5-1; the D call may be TRBD1 or TRBD2 (5 bases each). CDR3 length equals 15 residues. Trimming pared 0 bases from V and 11 bases from J, leaving 18 bases between. Germline loops: CDR1 SGHRS, CDR2 YFSETQ.

Ten or more counts support this clonotype. The V call is TRBV29-1, the J call TRBJ2-1; no firm D call. The CDR3 runs to 13 residues. CDR1 and CDR2 (germline): SQVTM, ANQGSEA. Deletions cut 5 bases from V and 9 bases from J, with 17 bases between. CDR3 amino acids: CSVRMGSGGEQFF. The DNA for the CDR3 is TGCAGCGTTAGGATGGGATCAGGTGGTGAGCAGTTCTTC.

The CDR3 loop reads CASKIRTGGGRGNEQFF. CDR3 DNA sequence: TGTGCCAGCAAAATTAGGACAGGGGGCGGACGGGGGAATGAGCAGTTCTTC. The V and J genes are TRBV12-3 or TRBV12-4 and TRBJ2-1, with 11 bases identical to TRBD1. The CDR3 loop spans 17 amino acids. The J segment lost 7 bases and the V segment lost 7 bases, leaving 15 bases of the junction unmatched.

The chain employs TRBV7-9 and TRBJ2-7, with D possibly being TRBD1 (8 bases). CDR1 is SEHNR, CDR2 FQNEAQ, per germline (reference sequence). This CDR3 comprises 15 residues. The V and J ends lost 5 bases and 5 bases respectively, with 19 bases between them. The CDR3: CASSAGGTGVNEQYF. The CDR3 nucleotides read TGTGCCAGCAGCGCCGGGGGGACAGGTGTCAACGAGCAGTACTTC.

J is TRBJ1-3 and V is TRBV6-1; TRBD1 agrees at 10 bases. CDR1 is MNHNS and CDR2 is SASEGT in the germline V gene. J lost 5 bases, V lost 6 bases, and 4 bases had no gene match. The CDR3 contains 14 residues. The CDR3 spells CASSDRGLRNTIYF. The CDR3 DNA sequence: TGTGCCAGCAGCGACAGGGGGCTAAGAAACACCATATATTTT.

The V call is TRBV27, the J call TRBJ2-7; D is perhaps TRBD1 (6 bases). V lost 5 bases, J lost 4 bases, and 18 bases lay in between. This CDR3 contains 15 residues. The germline gives CDR1 MNHEY, CDR2 SMNVEV (reference sequence). The CDR3 spells CASSGWGQSGYEQYF. The CDR3 region has the DNA TGTGCCAGCAGTGGATGGGGACAATCGGGGTACGAGCAGTACTTC.

The rearrangement joins TRBV15 to TRBJ1-1, with 7 bases that match TRBD1. The V segment lost 0 bases and the J segment 11 bases; nucleotides outside the gene matches: 3. The CDR3 covers 12 residues. The germline V gene has CDR1 LNHNV and CDR2 YYDKDF (reference sequence). This CDR3 is CATSREGTAAFF. The CDR3 nucleotides are TGTGCCACCAGCAGAGAGGGGACAGCGGCTTTCTTT.

Many counts were recorded for this clonotype. The chain employs TRBV5-6 and TRBJ1-2; tentative D call: TRBD1 (6 bases). There are 13 residues in the CDR3. Trimming cost V 1 base and J 7 bases, with 11 bases left between them. Germline V CDR1 and CDR2: SGHDT, YYEEEE. The CDR3 protein is CASSLKQGSGYTF. In DNA, the CDR3 is TGTGCCAGCAGCTTGAAACAGGGAAGTGGCTACACCTTC.

This rearrangement joins TRBV9 to TRBJ2-1, with 11 positions matching TRBD1. The length of the CDR3 is 15 residues. Germline CDR1 and CDR2: SGDLS and YYNGEE. V shed 3 bases and J 5 bases; nucleotides not matched to a gene: 4. The chain's CDR3 is CASSARDRGDNEQFF. The CDR3 nucleotides read TGTGCCAGCAGCGCCCGGGACAGGGGGGACAATGAGCAGTTCTTC.

The chain carries TRBV18 and TRBJ2-1; TRBD1 is a possible D gene (5 bases). Trimming pared 2 bases from V and 5 bases from J, leaving 13 bases between. The CDR3 covers 15 residues. Germline-derived CDR1 and CDR2 are KGHSH and LQKENI. For the CDR3, the DNA is TGTGCCAGCTCACCAGCAGGGTCAGGCAACAATGAGCAGTTCTTC. Protein sequence: CASSPAGSGNNEQFF.

V and J are TRBV5-1 and TRBJ2-1; 7 bases agree with TRBD2. Losses at the gene ends were 4 bases for V and 4 bases for J; bases not matched to a gene: 5. CDR1 SGHRS and CDR2 YFSETQ come from the germline V gene. The CDR3 runs to 14 residues. The CDR3 loop reads CASSPARGYNEQFF. In DNA form, the CDR3 reads TGCGCCAGCAGCCCCGCGCGGGGGTACAATGAGCAGTTCTTC.

The chain uses TRBV4-2 and TRBJ2-1; 7 nucleotides line up with TRBD2. The J segment lost 2 bases and the V segment lost 0 bases, leaving 7 bases of the junction unmatched. In germline, CDR1 is LGHNA, CDR2 YNFKEQ. CDR3 length equals 17 residues. The CDR3 sequence: CASSQEPSGATYNEQFF. CDR3 sequence (DNA): TGTGCCAGCAGCCAAGAGCCTAGCGGCGCTACCTACAATGAGCAGTTCTTC.

A few counts support this clonotype. The V gene is TRBV20-1, the J gene TRBJ2-5; D is possibly TRBD2 (5 bases). Between the trimmed V and J ends, which lost 3 bases and 5 bases, there was a span of 10 bases. Germline CDR1 is DFQATT and CDR2 is SNEGSKA (reference sequence). This CDR3 has 12 amino acids. CDR3 amino acids: CSASLEGETQYF. The CDR3, as DNA: TGCAGTGCTAGTCTAGAGGGCGAGACCCAGTACTTC.

This rearrangement joins TRBV29-1 to TRBJ2-1, with 9 positions matching TRBD1. Germline V gene sequence: CDR1 SQVTM, CDR2 ANQGSEA. There are 14 residues in the CDR3. J lost 4 bases, V lost 7 bases, and 8 bases had no gene match. The CDR3 reads CSAGRDRVYNEQFF. Here the CDR3 DNA reads TGCAGCGCGGGCCGGGACAGGGTATACAATGAGCAGTTCTTC.

V gene TRBV6-1 combines with J gene TRBJ1-1; D is perhaps TRBD1 (6 bases). The germline CDR1 and CDR2 sequences are MNHNS and SASEGT. V was clipped by 8 bases and J by 4 bases, with 17 bases between them. This CDR3 region has 14 residues. The CDR3 protein is CASEGTGFGTEAFF. The CDR3 DNA reads TGTGCCAGCGAGGGTACAGGGTTCGGCACTGAAGCTTTCTTT.

This clonotype was seen only a few times. V is TRBV27 and J is TRBJ1-1; possibly TRBD1 for D (6 bases). Trimming removed 7 bases from V and 0 bases from J, with 12 bases in between. The CDR3 sequence is 14 residues long. Germline-derived CDR1 and CDR2 are MNHEY and SMNVEV (reference sequence). The CDR3 nucleotides read TGTGCCAGCACTACGGACAGAATGAACACTGAAGCTTTCTTT. It is translated as CASTTDRMNTEAFF.

The chain carries TRBV6-1 and TRBJ2-7, with no clear D. The CDR3 runs 14 residues. Trimming cost V 2 bases and J 2 bases, with 10 bases left between them. The germline V gene has CDR1 MNHNS and CDR2 SASEGT. CDR3 protein: CASSEYHLTYEQYF. For the CDR3, the DNA is TGTGCCAGCAGTGAATATCACTTAACCTACGAGCAGTACTTC.

This sequence joins TRBV12-3 or TRBV12-4 and TRBJ2-3; 9 bases align to TRBD2. There are 13 residues in the CDR3. Trimming at V came to 7 bases and at J to 3 bases, leaving 2 bases not matched to a gene. CDR3: CASTAGGTDTQYF. The CDR3 coding sequence is TGTGCCAGCACTGCGGGGGGGACAGATACGCAGTATTTT.

The chain carries TRBV20-1 and TRBJ2-3, with D hard to call. Germline V gene data show CDR1 as DFQATT and CDR2 as SNEGSKA (reference sequence). Trimming shortened V by 0 bases and J by 6 bases, and 7 bases separated the two germline ends. There are 12 residues in the CDR3. CDR3 bases: TGCAGTGCTAGAGATCTGGTGGATACGCAGTATTTT. This sequence encodes CSARDLVDTQYF.

This clonotype was observed a handful of times. J is TRBJ1-5 and V is TRBV20-1; D is ambiguous. Between the trimmed V and J ends, which lost 4 bases and 0 bases, there was a span of 7 bases. Germline values: CDR1 DFQATT, CDR2 SNEGSKA (reference sequence). This CDR3 region has 13 residues. This CDR3 is CSAKADSNQPQHF. DNA of the CDR3: TGCAGTGCTAAGGCTGATAGCAATCAGCCCCAGCATTTT.

This clonotype was detected many times. This chain joins TRBV5-6 and TRBJ1-5; D remains ambiguous. The CDR3 runs to 14 residues. Germline V gives CDR1 SGHDT, CDR2 YYEEEE. Trimming removed 0 bases from V and 2 bases from J, with 6 bases in between. The CDR3 protein is CASSLGPGNQPQHF. CDR3 DNA: TGTGCCAGCAGCTTGGGACCGGGCAATCAGCCCCAGCATTTT.

The V call is TRBV7-2, the J call TRBJ1-2; 8 nucleotides agree with TRBD1. CDR1 and CDR2 (germline): SGHTA, FQGNSA. The V gene end was trimmed by 5 bases and the J gene end by 8 bases; junction bases not matched to a gene: 10. The CDR3 spans 14 residues. In nucleotides, the CDR3 is TGTGCCAGCAGCGCACCGGGACAGGTTGGAGGCTACACCTTC. It encodes CASSAPGQVGGYTF. Full variable domain (outside the CDR3, taken from reference TRBV7-2 and TRBJ1-2): GAGVSQSPSNKVTEKGKDVELRCDPISGHTALYWYRQSLGQGLEFLIYFQGNSAPDKSGLPSDRFSAERTGGSVSTLTIQRTQQEDSAVYLCASSAPGQVGGYTFGSGTRLTVV.